This TCR beta chain emerged from a study of cytomegalovirus exposure and HLA in healthy donors. Use of 60 Vbeta and 13 Jbeta primers characterized the PCR. Sequencing was performed with immunoSEQ multiplex PCR; in TCRdb, only in-frame clones are kept and a portion is missing. The profile shows some 98,000 clones, about 80% of them singletons. This CDR3 has 11 amino acids. Germline V gene lookup returns CDR1 DFQATT and CDR2 SNEGSKA (reference sequence). The V and J ends lost 8 bases and 8 bases, in that order; junction bases with no gene match: 8. This receptor was identified in a man aged 40-50 years in good health and CMV-seronegative. This chain joins TRBV20-1 and TRBJ1-2; 7 bases fit TRBD1. The source material was PBMCs. In DNA, the CDR3 is TGCAGTTGCGGGGTAGGGGGCGGCTACACCTTC. As protein: CSCGVGGGYTF.